This paragraph covers one T cell receptor beta chain sequence. What it binds is not known. The data stem from a study of CD8+CD57+ T cells in acquired aplastic anemia. The overall study: Mean yield of DNA from sorted CD4+ and CD8+ cells was approximately 3 ug. CD4+ reads averaged approximately 11 million in healthy donors. General study points: Patient and control CD8+ Simpson's diversity was not significantly different. Sharing between patients and controls was observed for over 25 CD8+ CDR3 sequences.

Profiles of TCR beta VDJ and CDR3 were generated from a genomic DNA template. TCRdb called the reads again in MiXCR, with one record for every CDR3 protein. In the table there are 180,000 or so distinct CDR3 sequences, approximately 46% of which are singletons. CDR3 size: 13 residues. Germline CDR1 reads SNHLY; CDR2 reads FYNNEI. Trimming took 4 bases from V and 10 from J, leaving 11 bases between them. The genes are TRBV2 and TRBJ1-6; D unresolved. The sample was sorted CD4+, CD8+, or CD8+CD57+ T cells (not recorded which) from PBMCs. The receptor's source is a human donor in good health. The CDR3 sequence is CASSGVGFSPLHF. The CDR3 bases are TGTGCCAGCAGTGGGGTAGGGTTCTCACCCCTCCACTTT. The full variable domain, with the rest looked up from reference TRBV2 and TRBJ1-6, is EPEVTQTPSHQVTQMGQEVILRCVPISNHLYFYWYRQILGQKVEFLVSFYNNEISEKSEIFDDQFSVERPDGSNFTLKIRSTKLEDSAMYFCASSGVGFSPLHFGNGTRLTVT.